This TCR beta chain was profiled in a study of patients and donors after allogeneic stem cell transplantation. The CDR3 loop spans 16 amino acids. Germline V CDR1 and CDR2: DFQATT, SNEGSKA (reference sequence). The V segment lost 5 bases and the J segment 2 bases; nucleotides outside the gene matches: 10. Via MiXCR, TCRdb re-called the RT-PCR reads, giving one row per CDR3 protein. The table lists hundreds of thousands of distinct CDR3 sequences, 13% to 15% of them singletons. This chain uses TRBV20-1 with TRBJ1-3; 9 nucleotides match TRBD1. The source of this sequence is a human donor who was either an allogeneic HSCT recipient or a stem cell or donor lymphocyte infusion donor (not recorded which). It is not recorded whose cells these are; they may come from a transplant donor. The sample comprised blood, either unsorted or a sorted T cell fraction (not recorded which). CDR3 DNA sequence: TGCAGTGCTTGGACTGACAGGGGGAACACTGGAAACACCATATATTTT. As protein: CSAWTDRGNTGNTIYF.